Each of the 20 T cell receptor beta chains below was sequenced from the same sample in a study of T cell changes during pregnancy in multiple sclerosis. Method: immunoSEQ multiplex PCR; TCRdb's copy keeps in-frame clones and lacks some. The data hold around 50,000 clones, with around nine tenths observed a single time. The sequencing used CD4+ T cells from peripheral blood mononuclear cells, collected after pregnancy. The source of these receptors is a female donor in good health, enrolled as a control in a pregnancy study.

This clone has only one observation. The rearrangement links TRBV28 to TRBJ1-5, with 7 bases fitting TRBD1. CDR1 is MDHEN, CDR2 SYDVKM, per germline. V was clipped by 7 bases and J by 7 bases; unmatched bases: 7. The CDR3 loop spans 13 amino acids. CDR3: CASKQGFGQPQHF. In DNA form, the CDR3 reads TGTGCCAGCAAACAGGGGTTCGGACAGCCCCAGCATTTT.

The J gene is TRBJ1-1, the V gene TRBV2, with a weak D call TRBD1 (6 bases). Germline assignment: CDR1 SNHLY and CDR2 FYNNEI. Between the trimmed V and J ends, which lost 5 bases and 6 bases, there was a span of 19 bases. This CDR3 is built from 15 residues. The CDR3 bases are TGTGCCAGCAGTCAAACCACTACAGGGATGTCTGAAGCTTTCTTT. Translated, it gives CASSQTTTGMSEAFF.

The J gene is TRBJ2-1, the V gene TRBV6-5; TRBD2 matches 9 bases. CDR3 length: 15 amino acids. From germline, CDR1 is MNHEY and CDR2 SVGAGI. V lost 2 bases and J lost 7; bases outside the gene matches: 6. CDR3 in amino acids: CASSYLGAGGNEQFF. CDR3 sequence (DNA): TGTGCCAGCAGTTACCTGGGAGCGGGGGGAAATGAGCAGTTCTTC.

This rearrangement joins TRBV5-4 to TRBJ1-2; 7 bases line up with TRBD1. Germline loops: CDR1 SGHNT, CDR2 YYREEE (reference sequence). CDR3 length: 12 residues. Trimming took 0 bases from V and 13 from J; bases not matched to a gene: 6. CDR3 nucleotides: TGTGCCAGCAGCTTGGAGCTTGGACAGGCCACCTTC. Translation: CASSLELGQATF.

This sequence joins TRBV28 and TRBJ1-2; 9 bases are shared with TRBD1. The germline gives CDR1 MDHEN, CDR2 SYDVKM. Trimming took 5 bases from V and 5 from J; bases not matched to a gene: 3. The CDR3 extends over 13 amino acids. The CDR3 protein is CASSPDRGYGYTF. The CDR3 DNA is TGTGCCAGCAGTCCAGACAGGGGGTATGGCTACACCTTC.

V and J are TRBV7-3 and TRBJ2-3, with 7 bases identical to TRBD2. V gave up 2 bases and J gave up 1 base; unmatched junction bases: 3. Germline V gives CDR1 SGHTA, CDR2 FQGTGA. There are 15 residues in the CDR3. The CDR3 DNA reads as TGTGCCAGCAGCTTATATGCGGGGGGCACAGATACGCAGTATTTT. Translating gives CASSLYAGGTDTQYF.

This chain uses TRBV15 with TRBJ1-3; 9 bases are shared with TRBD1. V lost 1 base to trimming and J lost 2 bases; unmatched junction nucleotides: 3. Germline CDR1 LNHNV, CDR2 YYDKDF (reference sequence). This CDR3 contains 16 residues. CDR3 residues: CATSRGDRAAGNTIYF. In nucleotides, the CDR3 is TGTGCCACCAGCAGAGGGGACAGGGCAGCTGGAAACACCATATATTTT.

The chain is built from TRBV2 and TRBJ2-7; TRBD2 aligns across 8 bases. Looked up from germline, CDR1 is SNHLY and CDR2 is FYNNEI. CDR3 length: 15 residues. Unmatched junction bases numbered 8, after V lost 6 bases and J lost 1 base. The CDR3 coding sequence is TGTGCCAGCAGGGGGGGGGCGGGAGGTTCCTACGAGCAGTACTTC. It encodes CASRGGAGGSYEQYF.

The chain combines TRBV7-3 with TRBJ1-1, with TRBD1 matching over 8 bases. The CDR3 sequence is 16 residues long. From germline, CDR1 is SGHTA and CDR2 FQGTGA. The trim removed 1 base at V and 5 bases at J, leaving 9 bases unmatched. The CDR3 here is CASSLSVPGGRTEAFF. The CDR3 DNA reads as TGTGCCAGCAGCTTAAGCGTCCCAGGGGGCAGGACTGAAGCTTTCTTT. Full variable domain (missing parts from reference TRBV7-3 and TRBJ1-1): GAGVSQTPSNKVTEKGKYVELRCDPISGHTALYWYRQSLGQGPEFLIYFQGTGAADDSGLPNDRFFAVRPEGSVSTLKIQRTERGDSAVYLCASSLSVPGGRTEAFFGQGTRLTVV.

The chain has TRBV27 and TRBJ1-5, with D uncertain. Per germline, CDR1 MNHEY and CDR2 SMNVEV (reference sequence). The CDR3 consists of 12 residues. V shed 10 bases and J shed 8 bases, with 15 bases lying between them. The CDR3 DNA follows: TGTGCCACCGGACTGACAAGGGAGCCCCAGCATTTT. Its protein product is CATGLTREPQHF.

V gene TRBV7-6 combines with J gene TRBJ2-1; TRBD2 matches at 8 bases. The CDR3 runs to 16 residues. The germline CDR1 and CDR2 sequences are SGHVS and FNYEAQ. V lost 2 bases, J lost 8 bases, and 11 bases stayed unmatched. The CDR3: CASSLSSPLGGDEQFF. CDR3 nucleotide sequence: TGTGCCAGCAGCTTATCGTCCCCCCTCGGGGGGGATGAGCAGTTCTTC.

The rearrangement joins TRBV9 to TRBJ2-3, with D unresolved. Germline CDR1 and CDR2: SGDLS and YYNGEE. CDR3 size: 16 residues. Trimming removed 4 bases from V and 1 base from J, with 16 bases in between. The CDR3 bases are TGTGCCAGCAGCCCCGTGGTCAATCCGGGCACAGATACGCAGTATTTT. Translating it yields CASSPVVNPGTDTQYF.

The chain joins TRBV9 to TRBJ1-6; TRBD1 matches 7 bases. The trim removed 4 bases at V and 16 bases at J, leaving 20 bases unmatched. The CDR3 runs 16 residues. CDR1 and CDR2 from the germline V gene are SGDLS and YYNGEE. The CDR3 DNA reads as TGTGCCAGCAGCCGCGGAAGTGGGACAGTGATCGGAACGCTCCACTTT. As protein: CASSRGSGTVIGTLHF.

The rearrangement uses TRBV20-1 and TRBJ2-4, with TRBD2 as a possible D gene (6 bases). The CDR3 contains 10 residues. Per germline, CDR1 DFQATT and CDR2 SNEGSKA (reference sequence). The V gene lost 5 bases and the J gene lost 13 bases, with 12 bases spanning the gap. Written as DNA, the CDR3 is TGCAGTGCTCTGGAGGGGATCCAGTACTTC. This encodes CSALEGIQYF.

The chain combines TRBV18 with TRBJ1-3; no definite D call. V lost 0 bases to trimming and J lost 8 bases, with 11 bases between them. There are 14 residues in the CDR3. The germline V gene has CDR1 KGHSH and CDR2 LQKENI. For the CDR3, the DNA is TGTGCCAGCTCACCACCGGGAGGGTCGGACACCATATATTTT. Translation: CASSPPGGSDTIYF.

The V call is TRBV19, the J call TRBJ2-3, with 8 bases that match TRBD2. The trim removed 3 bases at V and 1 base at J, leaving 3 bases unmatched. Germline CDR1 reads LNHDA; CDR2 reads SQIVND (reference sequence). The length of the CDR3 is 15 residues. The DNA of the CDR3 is TGTGCCAGTAGTATCGGGCGGGGGGGCACAGATACGCAGTATTTT. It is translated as CASSIGRGGTDTQYF.

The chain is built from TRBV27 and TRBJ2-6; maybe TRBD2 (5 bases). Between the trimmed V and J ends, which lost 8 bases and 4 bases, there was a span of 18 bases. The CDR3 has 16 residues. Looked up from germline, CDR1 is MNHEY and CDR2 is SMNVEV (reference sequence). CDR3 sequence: CASWSVGLPGANVLTF. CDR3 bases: TGTGCCAGCTGGTCGGTCGGACTCCCCGGGGCCAACGTCCTGACTTTC.

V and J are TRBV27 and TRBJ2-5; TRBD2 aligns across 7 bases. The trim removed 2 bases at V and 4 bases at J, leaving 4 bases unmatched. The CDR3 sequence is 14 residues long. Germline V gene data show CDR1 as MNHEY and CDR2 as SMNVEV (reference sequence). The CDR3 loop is CASSLQKRGETQYF. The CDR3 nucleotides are TGTGCCAGCAGTTTACAAAAGCGGGGAGAGACCCAGTACTTC.

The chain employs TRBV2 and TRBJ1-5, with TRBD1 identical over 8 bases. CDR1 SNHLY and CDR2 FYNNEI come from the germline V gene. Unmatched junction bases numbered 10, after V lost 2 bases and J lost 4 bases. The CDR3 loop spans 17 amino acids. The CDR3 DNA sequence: TGTGCCAGCAGTGAACGGGTCAGGGGGCTGAGAAATCAGCCCCAGCATTTT. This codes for CASSERVRGLRNQPQHF.

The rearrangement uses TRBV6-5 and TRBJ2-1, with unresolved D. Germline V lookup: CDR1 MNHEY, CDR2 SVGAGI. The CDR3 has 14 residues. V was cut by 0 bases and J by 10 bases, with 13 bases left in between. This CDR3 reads CASSYSIFRTEQFF. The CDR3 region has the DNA TGTGCCAGCAGTTACTCGATTTTCCGAACAGAGCAGTTCTTC.